Each of the 13 T cell receptor beta chains below was sequenced from the same sample in a study of blood T cell repertoires in COVID-19. TCRdb's table, derived via immunoSEQ multiplex PCR, lists solely in-frame clones and lacks some. The table shows more than 200,000 clones, with roughly 80% occurring only once. The material sequenced was peripheral blood. These receptors originate from a woman older than 75 with COVID-19, enrolled during active disease.

The genes are TRBV5-6 and TRBJ1-5, with D unresolved. The germline V gene encodes CDR1 SGHDT and CDR2 YYEEEE. This CDR3 is 13 amino acids long. The ends were cut back, 1 base at V and 1 base at J, with 3 bases in the middle. CDR3 bases: TGTGCCAGCAGCTTGAGCAGCAATCAGCCCCAGCATTTT. It translates to CASSLSSNQPQHF. The full variable domain, completed using reference TRBV5-6 and TRBJ1-5, is DAGVTQSPTHLIKTRGQQVTLRCSPKSGHDTVSWYQQALGQGPQFIFQYYEEEERQRGNFPDRFSGHQFPNYSSELNVNALLLGDSALYLCASSLSSNQPQHFGDGTRLSIL.

The V gene is TRBV18, the J gene TRBJ1-1; 7 bases align to TRBD1. The CDR3 sequence is 17 residues long. CDR1 and CDR2 from the germline V gene are KGHSH and LQKENI. After removal of 3 bases from V and 3 bases from J, the junction contained 13 bases not matched to a gene. CDR3 residues: CASSPSKQGPRDTEAFF. CDR3 DNA: TGTGCCAGCTCACCCTCGAAACAGGGGCCTAGGGACACTGAAGCTTTCTTT.

The chain carries TRBV6-5 and TRBJ1-6; the match to TRBD1 covers 7 bases. Per the germline V gene, CDR1 is MNHEY and CDR2 is SVGAGI. With 7 bases clipped from V and 5 bases from J, the junction kept 5 bases outside the gene matches. The CDR3 consists of 14 residues. In nucleotides, the CDR3 is TGTGCCAGCAAAGAAACAGGGGATAATTCACCCCTCCACTTT. Amino acid sequence: CASKETGDNSPLHF.

The V and J genes are TRBV12-3 or TRBV12-4 and TRBJ2-7; weak D call: TRBD2 (6 bases). V was shortened by 6 bases and J by 5 bases, with 14 bases between the two germline ends. The CDR3 has 13 amino acids. The CDR3 sequence: CASRETSLHEQYF. The CDR3 DNA sequence: TGTGCCAGCAGGGAGACTAGTCTCCACGAGCAGTACTTC.

This chain links TRBV20-1 with TRBJ2-1; 8 nucleotides align to TRBD1. The junction had 14 bases not matched to a gene; V was cut back by 3 bases and J by 7 bases. The V gene's germline CDR1 is DFQATT and CDR2 SNEGSKA (reference sequence). CDR3 length equals 16 residues. CDR3 sequence: CSASDPSGGSINEQFF. Here the CDR3 DNA reads TGCAGTGCTAGTGACCCCTCAGGGGGCAGCATAAATGAGCAGTTCTTC.

This clone was counted only a few times. The rearrangement links TRBV11-2 to TRBJ2-2; a possible D gene is TRBD2 (5 bases). The CDR3 contains 12 residues. The V and J ends lost 5 bases and 10 bases respectively, with 11 bases between them. Germline lookup yields CDR1 SGHAT and CDR2 FQNNGV. The CDR3 DNA follows: TGTGCCAGCAGCCCTCTAGCAACGGAGCTGTTTTTT. Translating it yields CASSPLATELFF. The complete variable domain, with remaining parts taken from reference TRBV11-2 and TRBJ2-2, reads EAGVAQSPRYKIIEKRQSVAFWCNPISGHATLYWYQQILGQGPKLLIQFQNNGVVDDSQLPKDRFSAERLKGVDSTLKIQPAKLEDSAVYLCASSPLATELFFGEGSRLTVL.

The chain recombines TRBV28 with TRBJ2-3; perhaps TRBD2 as D (6 bases). Germline V gene lookup returns CDR1 MDHEN and CDR2 SYDVKM. There are 15 residues in the CDR3. Trimming took off 3 bases at V and 4 bases at J, with 14 bases between the two ends. CDR3 coding DNA: TGTGCCAGCAGTTTTAGGAACGGGGGTGCAGATACGCAGTATTTT. Its protein is CASSFRNGGADTQYF.

J is TRBJ2-5 and V is TRBV7-2; TRBD2 matches 7 bases. There are 17 residues in the CDR3. V dropped 2 bases and J dropped 2; count of bases not matched to a gene: 11. Germline V gene data show CDR1 as SGHTA and CDR2 as FQGNSA. CDR3 region: CASSLKTTSAEQETQYF. DNA for the CDR3: TGTGCCAGCAGCTTAAAGACTACTAGCGCCGAACAAGAGACCCAGTACTTC.

The chain recombines TRBV6-2 or TRBV6-3 with TRBJ2-3, with 7 positions matching TRBD2. Per germline, CDR1 MNHEY and CDR2 SVGEGT. V lost 2 bases, J lost 2 bases, and 7 bases stayed unmatched. This CDR3 contains 16 residues. As DNA, the CDR3 is TGTGCCAGCAGTTACGGCGCGGGGGTTTCCACAGATACGCAGTATTTT. Encoded protein: CASSYGAGVSTDTQYF.

The chain couples TRBV4-1 to TRBJ1-3; 8 nucleotides agree with TRBD1. The CDR3 loop spans 20 amino acids. CDR1 and CDR2 (germline): MGHRA, YSYEKL. After removal of 0 bases from V and 2 bases from J, the junction contained 15 bases not matched to a gene. CDR3 residues: CASSQESPGGSVQAGNTIYF. DNA for the CDR3: TGCGCCAGCAGCCAAGAGTCCCCAGGGGGCTCAGTTCAGGCTGGAAACACCATATATTTT.

V is TRBV7-2 and J is TRBJ2-1, with no clear D. Germline values: CDR1 SGHTA, CDR2 FQGNSA. The CDR3 spans 14 residues. V lost 6 bases, J lost 7 bases, and 16 bases lay in between. CDR3 bases: TGTGCCAGCAGGTCTACCGTTCTAGAAAATGAGCAGTTCTTC. This translates into CASRSTVLENEQFF. The full variable domain, its missing parts supplied by reference TRBV7-2 and TRBJ2-1, is GAGVSQSPSNKVTEKGKDVELRCDPISGHTALYWYRQSLGQGLEFLIYFQGNSAPDKSGLPSDRFSAERTGGSVSTLTIQRTQQEDSAVYLCASRSTVLENEQFFGPGTRLTVL.

V is TRBV3-1 (or the pseudogene TRBV3-2) and J is TRBJ2-3, with D maybe TRBD2 (5 bases). Trimming shortened V by 1 base and J by 1 base, and 6 bases separated the two germline ends. CDR3 length: 14 residues. Looked up from germline, CDR1 is LGHDT and CDR2 is YNNKEL (reference sequence). The CDR3 loop reads CASSQGSGTDTQYF. The CDR3 DNA sequence: TGTGCCAGCAGCCAAGGTAGCGGCACAGATACGCAGTATTTT.

This clone was seen once. V gene TRBV28 combines with J gene TRBJ1-2; TRBD1 matches at 7 bases. Germline V gene sequence: CDR1 MDHEN, CDR2 SYDVKM. V trimming: 4 bases; J trimming: 4 bases; junction bases outside the gene matches: 12. The CDR3 covers 16 residues. As DNA, the CDR3 is TGTGCCAGCAGTTACCCCGAGGGACAGCAGATCTATGGCTACACCTTC. Translated: CASSYPEGQQIYGYTF.